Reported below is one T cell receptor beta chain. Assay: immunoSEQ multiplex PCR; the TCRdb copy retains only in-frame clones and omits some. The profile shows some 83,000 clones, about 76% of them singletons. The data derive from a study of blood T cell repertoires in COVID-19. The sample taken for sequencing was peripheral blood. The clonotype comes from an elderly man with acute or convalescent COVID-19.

CDR3 protein: CASDPASGLTGELFF. The CDR3 nucleotides are TGCGCCAGTGACCCGGCTAGCGGACTCACCGGGGAGCTGTTTTTT. This rearrangement joins TRBV5-1 to TRBJ2-2; 7 nucleotides align to TRBD2. CDR1 and CDR2 (germline): SGHRS, YFSETQ. The J segment lost 4 bases and the V segment lost 8 bases, leaving 11 bases of the junction unmatched. This CDR3 spans 15 amino acids.